A few counts support the clone carrying this T cell receptor (beta chain). This record comes from a study of T-cell reconstitution after alpha-beta-depleted transplantation in children. Preparation of the TCRbeta library involved a method that used unique molecular identifiers. A single record per CDR3 protein comes from TCRdb applying MiXCR to the PCR reads. The table has hundreds of thousands of distinct CDR3 sequences, under 15% seen once. V dropped 5 bases and J dropped 4; count of bases not matched to a gene: 8. CDR3 size: 15 residues. Sequencing was performed on PBMCs, taken before TCRalphabeta/CD19-depleted stem cell transplant. This sequence originates from a girl aged 2 to 10 with congenital amegakaryocytic thrombocytopenia, due to receive a stem cell transplant. This chain connects TRBV12-3 or TRBV12-4 to TRBJ2-1; TRBD2 aligns across 7 bases. The CDR3 coding sequence is TGTGCCAGCAGTATCCGGGACGGGGGGTACAATGAGCAGTTCTTC. Translation gives CASSIRDGGYNEQFF.